The 10 T cell receptor beta chains reported below all come from one sample, sequenced in a study of post-analysis software for immune sequencing data. Unique molecular identifiers featured in each of the TCR beta cDNA libraries. TCRdb re-analysed the PCR reads in MiXCR, keeping a single row per CDR3 protein. Among roughly 570,000 distinct CDR3 sequences listed, 30% to 40% were seen once. These receptors lack a known antigen. General study points: There were five TRBV segments more frequent in patients than controls, and TRBV5-6, TRBV5-1 and TRBV20-1 were among them.

Sequencing was done on a sample of blood. The receptors were gathered from a girl aged 2-17 years with multiple sclerosis.

V is TRBV20-1 and J is TRBJ1-6; D unresolved. From germline, CDR1 is DFQATT and CDR2 SNEGSKA (reference sequence). The CDR3 has 15 residues. Deletions cut 0 bases from V and 9 bases from J, with 15 bases between. The CDR3 protein is CSARDVGLGASPLHF. CDR3 sequence (DNA): TGCAGTGCTAGAGATGTAGGTCTGGGCGCTTCACCCCTCCACTTT.

This clonotype was seen a handful of times. The rearrangement links TRBV5-6 to TRBJ2-3; D may be TRBD1 (5 bases). This CDR3 has 16 residues. Germline CDR1 reads SGHDT; CDR2 reads YYEEEE. Trimming took off 6 bases at V and 4 bases at J, with 21 bases between the two ends. The CDR3 DNA reads TGTGCCAGCAACAATGAGGCTAGTGGGGCCCCAGATACGCAGTATTTT. This codes for CASNNEASGAPDTQYF. Combining the CDR3 with reference TRBV5-6 and TRBJ2-3 gives the whole variable domain DAGVTQSPTHLIKTRGQQVTLRCSPKSGHDTVSWYQQALGQGPQFIFQYYEEEERQRGNFPDRFSGHQFPNYSSELNVNALLLGDSALYLCASNNEASGAPDTQYFGPGTRLTVL.

CDR3 region: CASIPSAGASNEQFF. CDR3 sequence (DNA): TGCGCCAGCATTCCTTCGGCAGGGGCCTCTAATGAGCAGTTCTTC. The chain has TRBV5-1 and TRBJ2-1, with D possibly TRBD1 on 6 matching bases. The germline CDR1 and CDR2 sequences are SGHRS and YFSETQ. CDR3 length: 15 residues. V lost 6 bases, J lost 7 bases, and 20 bases lay in between.

This clonotype was counted at least ten times. The V gene is TRBV7-9, the J gene TRBJ2-5; TRBD2 agrees at 9 bases. The J segment lost 2 bases and the V segment lost 1 base, leaving 2 bases of the junction unmatched. Germline V gene sequence: CDR1 SEHNR, CDR2 FQNEAQ (reference sequence). The CDR3 has 15 residues. The DNA for the CDR3 is TGTGCCAGCAGCTTAGTTAGCGGGGGTCAAGAGACCCAGTACTTC. Translating it yields CASSLVSGGQETQYF.

CDR3 coding DNA: TGTGCCAGCAGTAACACCGGGACAGGGGGCTATGAAAAACTGTTTTTT. This gives the protein CASSNTGTGGYEKLFF. The J gene is TRBJ1-4, the V gene TRBV6-5, with TRBD1 matching over 12 bases. There are 16 residues in the CDR3. Germline values: CDR1 MNHEY, CDR2 SVGAGI. V gave up 5 bases and J gave up 6 bases; unmatched junction bases: 7.

The table lists this clonotype with a few counts. The chain carries TRBV11-1 and TRBJ1-6; no firm D call. V shed 3 bases and J shed 7 bases, with 13 bases lying between them. CDR3 size: 15 residues. Germline assignment: CDR1 SGHAT and CDR2 FQDESV (reference sequence). CDR3 DNA sequence: TGTGCCAGCAGCTTTCGGACGGCTCCGAATTCACCCCTCCACTTT. Amino acids: CASSFRTAPNSPLHF.

This clonotype has just a few counts. V is TRBV20-1 and J is TRBJ1-6; no clear D. This CDR3 has 15 residues. Germline V gene lookup returns CDR1 DFQATT and CDR2 SNEGSKA (reference sequence). Trimming cost V 3 bases and J 5 bases, with 14 bases left between them. The CDR3 DNA sequence: TGCAGTGCTAGCCCCCTACTAGCTAATAATTCACCCCTCCACTTT. Its translation: CSASPLLANNSPLHF.

In this sample, this clonotype turned up many times. The chain employs TRBV12-3 or TRBV12-4 and TRBJ2-5; D may be TRBD2 (6 bases). The CDR3 loop spans 14 amino acids. The V and J ends lost 0 bases and 5 bases respectively, with 10 bases between them. The CDR3 DNA follows: TGTGCCAGCAGTTTAGCAGGGGCGGGGGAGACCCAGTACTTC. It translates to CASSLAGAGETQYF.

The chain uses TRBV7-2 and TRBJ2-1; D is uncertain. Germline V CDR1 and CDR2: SGHTA, FQGNSA. The V gene lost 6 bases and the J gene lost 13 bases, with 19 bases spanning the gap. This CDR3 has 13 amino acids. The CDR3 DNA sequence: TGTGCCAGCAGTCCCGCGGACCGTTTCACCCAGTTCTTC. It encodes CASSPADRFTQFF.

The rearrangement uses TRBV3-1 and TRBJ1-1; 8 bases are shared with TRBD1. J was trimmed by 2 bases and V by 4 bases; bases with no gene match: 6. The CDR3 runs 15 residues. The germline V gene encodes CDR1 LGHDT and CDR2 YNNKEL (reference sequence). The CDR3 region has the DNA TGTGCCAGCAGCCCCGGGACAGGACTAAACACTGAAGCTTTCTTT. Translated: CASSPGTGLNTEAFF.